This TCR beta chain was profiled in a study of T cell responses to AZD1222 COVID-19 vaccine. The data were produced by immunoSEQ multiplex PCR, yet TCRdb's version contains in-frame clones alone and is incomplete. The profile shows 120,000 to 150,000 clones, about 91% of them singletons. Germline CDR1 reads SEHNR; CDR2 reads FQNEAQ (reference sequence). Trimming pared 5 bases from V and 12 bases from J, leaving 17 bases between. The CDR3 extends over 12 amino acids. The chain recombines TRBV7-9 with TRBJ2-7, with D tentatively TRBD1 (6 bases). The sample here was peripheral blood, taken on day 0 of MenACWY control vaccination. This TCR was sampled from an adult in good health. This CDR3 is CASSGRDTYRYF. In DNA form, the CDR3 reads TGTGCCAGCAGCGGCCGGGACACTTATAGGTACTTC.